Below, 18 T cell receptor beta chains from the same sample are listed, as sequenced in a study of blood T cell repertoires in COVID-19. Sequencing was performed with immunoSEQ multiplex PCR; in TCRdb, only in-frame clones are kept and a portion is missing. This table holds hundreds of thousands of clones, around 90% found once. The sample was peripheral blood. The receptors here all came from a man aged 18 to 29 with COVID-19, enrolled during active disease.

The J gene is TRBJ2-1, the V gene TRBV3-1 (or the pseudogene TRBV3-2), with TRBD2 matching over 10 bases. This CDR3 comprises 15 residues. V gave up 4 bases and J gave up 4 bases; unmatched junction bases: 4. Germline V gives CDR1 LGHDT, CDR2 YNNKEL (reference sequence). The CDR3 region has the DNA TGTGCCAGCAGCCCATCTAGCGGGAGTTACAATGAGCAGTTCTTC. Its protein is CASSPSSGSYNEQFF.

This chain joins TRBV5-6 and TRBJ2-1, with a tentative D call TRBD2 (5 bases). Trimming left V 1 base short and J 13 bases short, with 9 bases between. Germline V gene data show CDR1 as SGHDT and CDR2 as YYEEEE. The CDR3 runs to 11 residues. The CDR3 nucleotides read TGTGCCAGCAGCTTGTCGGGGAAACAGTTCTTC. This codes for CASSLSGKQFF.

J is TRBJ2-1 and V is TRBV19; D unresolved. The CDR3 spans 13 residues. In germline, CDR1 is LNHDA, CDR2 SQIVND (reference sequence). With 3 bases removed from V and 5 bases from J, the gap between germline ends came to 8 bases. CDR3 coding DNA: TGTGCCAGTAGTATGGGCAGAAACAATGAGCAGTTCTTC. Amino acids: CASSMGRNNEQFF.

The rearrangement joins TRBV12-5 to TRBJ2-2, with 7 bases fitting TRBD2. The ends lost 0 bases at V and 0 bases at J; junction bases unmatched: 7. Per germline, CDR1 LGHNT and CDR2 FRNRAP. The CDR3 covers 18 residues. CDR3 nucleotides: TGTGCTAGTGGTTTGGTATTGGGCGGGAGATCGAACACCGGGGAGCTGTTTTTT. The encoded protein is CASGLVLGGRSNTGELFF.

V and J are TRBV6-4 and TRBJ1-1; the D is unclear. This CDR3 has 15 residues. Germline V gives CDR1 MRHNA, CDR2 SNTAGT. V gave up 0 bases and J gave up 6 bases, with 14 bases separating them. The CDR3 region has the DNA TGTGCCAGCAGTGACTCTCCGGAGGGAGACGCTGAAGCTTTCTTT. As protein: CASSDSPEGDAEAFF.

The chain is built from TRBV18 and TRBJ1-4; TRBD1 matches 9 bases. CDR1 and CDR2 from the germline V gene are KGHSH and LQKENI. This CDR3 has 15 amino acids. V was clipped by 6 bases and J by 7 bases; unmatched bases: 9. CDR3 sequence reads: CASSLQTGGSEKLFF. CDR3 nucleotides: TGTGCCAGCTCCCTCCAAACAGGGGGCAGTGAAAAACTGTTTTTT.

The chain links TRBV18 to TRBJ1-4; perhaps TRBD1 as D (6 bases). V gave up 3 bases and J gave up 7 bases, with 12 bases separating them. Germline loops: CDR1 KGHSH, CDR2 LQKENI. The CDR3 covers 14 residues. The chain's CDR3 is CASSPLAGVEKLFF. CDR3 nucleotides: TGTGCCAGCTCACCCCTCGCAGGGGTTGAAAAACTGTTTTTT. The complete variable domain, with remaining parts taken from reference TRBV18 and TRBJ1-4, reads NAGVMQNPRHLVRRRGQEARLRCSPMKGHSHVYWYRQLPEEGLKFMVYLQKENIIDESGMPKERFSAEFPKEGPSILRIQQVVRGDSAAYFCASSPLAGVEKLFFGSGTQLSVL.

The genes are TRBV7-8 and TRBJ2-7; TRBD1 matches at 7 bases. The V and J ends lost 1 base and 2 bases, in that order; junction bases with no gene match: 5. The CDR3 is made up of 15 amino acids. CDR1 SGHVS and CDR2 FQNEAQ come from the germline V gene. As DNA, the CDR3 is TGTGCCAGCAGCTTAGTTGAGACAGGGACCTACGAGCAGTACTTC. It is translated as CASSLVETGTYEQYF. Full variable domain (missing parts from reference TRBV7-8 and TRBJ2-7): GAGVSQSPRYKVAKRGQDVALRCDPISGHVSLFWYQQALGQGPEFLTYFQNEAQLDKSGLPSDRFFAERPEGSVSTLKIQRTQQEDSAVYLCASSLVETGTYEQYFGPGTRLTVT.

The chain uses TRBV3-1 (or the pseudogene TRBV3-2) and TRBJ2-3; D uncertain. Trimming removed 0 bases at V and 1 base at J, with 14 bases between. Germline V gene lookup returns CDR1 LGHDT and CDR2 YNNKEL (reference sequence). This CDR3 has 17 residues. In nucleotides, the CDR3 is TGTGCCAGCAGCCAAGATCGATCAGTTCCTGGCACAGATACGCAGTATTTT. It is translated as CASSQDRSVPGTDTQYF.

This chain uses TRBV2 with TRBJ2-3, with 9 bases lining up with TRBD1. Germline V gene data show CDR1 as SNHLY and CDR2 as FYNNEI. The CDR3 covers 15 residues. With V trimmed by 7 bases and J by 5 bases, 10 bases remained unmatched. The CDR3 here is CASNRDRAAVDTQYF. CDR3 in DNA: TGTGCCAGCAACCGGGACAGGGCTGCTGTAGATACGCAGTATTTT.

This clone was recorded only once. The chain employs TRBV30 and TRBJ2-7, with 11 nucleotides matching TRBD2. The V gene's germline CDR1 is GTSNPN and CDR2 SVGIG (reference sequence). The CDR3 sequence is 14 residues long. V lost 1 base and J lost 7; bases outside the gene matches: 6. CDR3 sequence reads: CAWSGLAGPWEQYF. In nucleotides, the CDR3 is TGTGCCTGGAGTGGACTAGCGGGGCCTTGGGAGCAGTACTTC.

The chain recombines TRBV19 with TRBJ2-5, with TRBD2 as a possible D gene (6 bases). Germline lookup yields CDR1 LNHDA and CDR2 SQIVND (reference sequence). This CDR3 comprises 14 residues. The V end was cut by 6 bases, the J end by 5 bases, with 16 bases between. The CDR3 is CASRPRGGVETQYF. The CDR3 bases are TGTGCCAGTAGGCCCCGCGGAGGGGTGGAGACCCAGTACTTC.

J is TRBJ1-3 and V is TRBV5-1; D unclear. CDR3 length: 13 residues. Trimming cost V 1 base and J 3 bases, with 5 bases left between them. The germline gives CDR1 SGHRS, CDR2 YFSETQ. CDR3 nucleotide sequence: TGCGCCAGCAGCTTGTATAGTGGAAACACCATATATTTT. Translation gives CASSLYSGNTIYF.

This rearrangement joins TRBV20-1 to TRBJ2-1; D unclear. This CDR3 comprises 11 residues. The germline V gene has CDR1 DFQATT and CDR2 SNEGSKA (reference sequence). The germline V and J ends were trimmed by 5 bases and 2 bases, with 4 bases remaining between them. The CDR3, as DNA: TGCAGTGCTCCCGCCTACAATGAGCAGTTCTTC. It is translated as CSAPAYNEQFF.

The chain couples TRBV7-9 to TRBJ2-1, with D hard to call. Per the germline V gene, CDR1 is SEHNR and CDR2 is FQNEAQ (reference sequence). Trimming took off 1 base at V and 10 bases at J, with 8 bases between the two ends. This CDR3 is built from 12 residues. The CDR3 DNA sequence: TGTGCCAGCAGCTTAGAGTTTGAGGAGCAGTTCTTC. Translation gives CASSLEFEEQFF.

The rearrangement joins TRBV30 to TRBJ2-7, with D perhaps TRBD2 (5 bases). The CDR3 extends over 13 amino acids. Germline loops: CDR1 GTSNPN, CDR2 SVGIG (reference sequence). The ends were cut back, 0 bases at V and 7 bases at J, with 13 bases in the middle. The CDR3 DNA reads TGTGCCTGGAGTGTATTCGGGGTAGGAGAGCAGTACTTC. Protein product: CAWSVFGVGEQYF.

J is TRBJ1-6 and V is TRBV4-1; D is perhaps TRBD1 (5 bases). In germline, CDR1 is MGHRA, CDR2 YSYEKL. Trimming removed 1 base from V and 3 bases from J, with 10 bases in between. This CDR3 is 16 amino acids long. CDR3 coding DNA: TGCGCCAGCAGCCAAGGACAGAGCCTCTATAATTCACCCCTCCACTTT. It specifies CASSQGQSLYNSPLHF.

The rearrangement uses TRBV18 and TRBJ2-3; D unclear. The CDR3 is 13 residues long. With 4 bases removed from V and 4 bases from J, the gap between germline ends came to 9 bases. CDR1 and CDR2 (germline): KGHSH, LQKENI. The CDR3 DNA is TGTGCCAGCTCACTTGATGAGCCAGATACGCAGTATTTT. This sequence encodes CASSLDEPDTQYF.